This TCR beta chain was found in a study of T cells in Graves' hyperthyroidism and ophthalmopathy. With respect to this clonotype: Just one base apart from a much larger clone, this may be a read error.

Amplification targeted TCR beta CDR3 regions from RNA transcripts. HTBI primers were the set used in a first-round RT-PCR of the TCR CDR3. Via MiXCR, TCRdb re-called the multiplex PCR reads, giving one row per CDR3 protein. Among some 270,000 distinct CDR3 sequences, 12% to 15% were seen once, and the ten largest hold 7.9%. Patients showing uncontrolled infection, other autoimmune disease, pregnancy or lactation were ineligible. CDR3 length: 14 amino acids. Germline assignment: CDR1 SGHVS and CDR2 FNYEAQ. The rearrangement links TRBV7-6 to TRBJ2-7; D is undetermined. The material sequenced was blood. The receptor was derived from a woman in her forties with Graves' hyperthyroidism. The CDR3 sequence: CASGLGQPSYEQYF. Here the CDR3 DNA reads TGTGCCAGCGGCTTAGGTCAGCCCTCCTACGAGCAGTACTTC.